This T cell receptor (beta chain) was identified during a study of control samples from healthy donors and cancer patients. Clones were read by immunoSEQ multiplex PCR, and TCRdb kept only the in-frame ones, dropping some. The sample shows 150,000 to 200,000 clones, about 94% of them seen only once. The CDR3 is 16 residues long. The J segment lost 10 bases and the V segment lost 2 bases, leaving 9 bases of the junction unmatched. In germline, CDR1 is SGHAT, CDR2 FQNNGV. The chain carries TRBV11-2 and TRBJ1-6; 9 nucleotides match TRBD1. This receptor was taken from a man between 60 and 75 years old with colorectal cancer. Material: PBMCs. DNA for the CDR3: TGTGCCAGCAGCTTAATACCGGGACAGGGCGTCTCACCCCTCCACTTT. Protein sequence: CASSLIPGQGVSPLHF.